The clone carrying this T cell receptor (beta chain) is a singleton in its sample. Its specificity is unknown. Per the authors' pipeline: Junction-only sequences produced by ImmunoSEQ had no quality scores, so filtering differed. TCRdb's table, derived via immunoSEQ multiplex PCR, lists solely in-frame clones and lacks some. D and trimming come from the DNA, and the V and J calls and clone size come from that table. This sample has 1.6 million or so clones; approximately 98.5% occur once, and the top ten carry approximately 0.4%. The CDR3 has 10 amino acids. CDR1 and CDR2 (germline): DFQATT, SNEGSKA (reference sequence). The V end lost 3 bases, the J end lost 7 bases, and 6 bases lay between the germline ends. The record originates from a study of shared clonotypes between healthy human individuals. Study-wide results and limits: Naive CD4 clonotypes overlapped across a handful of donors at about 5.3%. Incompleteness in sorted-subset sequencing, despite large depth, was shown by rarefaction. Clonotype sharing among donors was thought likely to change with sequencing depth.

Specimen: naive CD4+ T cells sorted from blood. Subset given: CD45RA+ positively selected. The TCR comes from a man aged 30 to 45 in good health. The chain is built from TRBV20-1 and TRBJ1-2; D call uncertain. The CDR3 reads CSASPGGYTF. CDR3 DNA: TGCAGTGCTAGCCCTGGTGGCTACACCTTC.